Presented here are 8 T cell receptor beta chains from one specimen sequenced in a study of blood T cell repertoires in COVID-19. Produced via immunoSEQ multiplex PCR; TCRdb's table is partial and in-frame only. The repertoire has a few hundred thousand clones, roughly 86% of them found once; the top ten carry about 1%. The sample was PBMCs or T cells enriched from blood (not recorded which). These TCRs come from a woman aged 25 to 45 who had recovered from COVID-19.

V usage is TRBV10-3 and J usage is TRBJ2-5; tentatively, D is TRBD2 (5 bases). Germline lookup yields CDR1 ENHRY and CDR2 SYGVKD. The CDR3 consists of 14 residues. The ends were cut back, 8 bases at V and 0 bases at J, with 13 bases in the middle. DNA for the CDR3: TGTGCCATCCGCCCCCTAGCAGACCAAGAGACCCAGTACTTC. Residues: CAIRPLADQETQYF.

V gene TRBV7-2 combines with J gene TRBJ2-3; tentatively, D is TRBD2 (7 bases). The CDR3 is 17 amino acids. Trimming stripped 7 bases from V and 0 bases from J, with 20 bases between. CDR1 and CDR2 (germline): SGHTA, FQGNSA. CDR3 in amino acids: CASTLRWGGSSTDTQYF. The CDR3 DNA is TGTGCCAGCACCTTGAGGTGGGGGGGCAGCAGCACAGATACGCAGTATTTT.

The V call is TRBV27, the J call TRBJ1-2; possible D gene TRBD1, 6 bases. The CDR3 has 14 amino acids. V shed 5 bases and J shed 4 bases, with 14 bases lying between them. The germline V gene encodes CDR1 MNHEY and CDR2 SMNVEV (reference sequence). CDR3 residues: CASSLQGLGYGYTF. The CDR3 nucleotides are TGTGCCAGCAGTCTACAGGGCTTGGGCTATGGCTACACCTTC.

The chain employs TRBV9 and TRBJ2-3; 12 bases match TRBD2. J lost 6 bases, V lost 4 bases, and 9 bases had no gene match. CDR1 is SGDLS, CDR2 YYNGEE, per germline. The CDR3 has 16 residues. Written as DNA, the CDR3 is TGTGCCAGCAGCCTTCCACTAGCGGGAGGAGGGGATACGCAGTATTTT. This gives the protein CASSLPLAGGGDTQYF.

This clone was detected once. The chain recombines TRBV6-5 with TRBJ1-2, with D possibly TRBD1 on 6 matching bases. Germline loops: CDR1 MNHEY, CDR2 SVGAGI. Trimming left V 0 bases short and J 11 bases short, with 16 bases between. This CDR3 is 14 amino acids long. The chain's CDR3 is CASSYSRGGGEYTF. The CDR3 bases are TGTGCCAGCAGTTACTCGAGAGGGGGGGGAGAGTACACCTTC.

CDR3: CASSFAAGTGLNSPLHF. The CDR3 nucleotides are TGTGCCAGCAGCTTCGCTGCCGGGACGGGACTTAATTCACCCCTCCACTTT. The chain combines TRBV5-8 with TRBJ1-6; tentative D call: TRBD1 (5 bases). This CDR3 contains 17 residues. The V end lost 2 bases, the J end lost 6 bases, and 18 bases lay between the germline ends. Germline V gene sequence: CDR1 SGHTS, CDR2 YDEGEE.

The chain joins TRBV7-9 to TRBJ1-2, with 7 bases lining up with TRBD1. Germline CDR1 and CDR2: SEHNR and FQNEAQ (reference sequence). V shed 4 bases, J shed 2 bases, and the junction held 10 bases outside the gene matches. The CDR3 has 16 amino acids. CDR3 DNA: TGTGCCAGCAGCTCCACCAACAGGGGTCGGAACTATGGCTACACCTTC. As protein: CASSSTNRGRNYGYTF.

The V gene is TRBV18, the J gene TRBJ1-1, with a tentative D call TRBD1 (5 bases). Trimming left V 3 bases short and J 4 bases short, with 12 bases between. CDR3 length: 14 amino acids. CDR1 and CDR2 from the germline V gene are KGHSH and LQKENI. DNA for the CDR3: TGTGCCAGCTCACCTGACAGTTGGGTCACTGAAGCTTTCTTT. Residues: CASSPDSWVTEAFF.